Below, 12 T cell receptor beta chains from the same sample are listed, as sequenced in a study of CD8+CD57+ T cells in acquired aplastic anemia. For CDR3 and TCR beta VDJ profiling, genomic DNA was the template used. TCRdb reprocessed the reads with MiXCR, giving one entry per CDR3 protein. The sample shows around 250,000 distinct CDR3 sequences, 55% to 65% of them seen only once. Sequencing used sorted CD4+, CD8+, or CD8+CD57+ T cells (not recorded which) from PBMCs. The receptors stem from a human donor with severe aplastic anemia or a healthy control (not recorded which).

The chain carries TRBV20-1 and TRBJ1-6; D might be TRBD1 (5 bases). Germline assignment: CDR1 DFQATT and CDR2 SNEGSKA (reference sequence). Trimming took 6 bases from V and 11 from J, leaving 11 bases between them. The CDR3 contains 11 residues. CDR3 DNA sequence: TGCAGTGCCAGCCAGGGTACACCCCTCCACTTT. It specifies CSASQGTPLHF.

V is TRBV10-3 and J is TRBJ1-2; the D is unclear. CDR1 and CDR2 (germline): ENHRY, SYGVKD. The CDR3 has 16 residues. Trimming removed 3 bases from V and 5 bases from J, with 19 bases in between. CDR3 nucleotide sequence: TGTGCCATCAGTGACCCCGGGAGGGAACGCGGGTATGGCTACACCTTC. This codes for CAISDPGRERGYGYTF.

The gene calls are TRBV7-9 and TRBJ1-1; 7 nucleotides agree with TRBD1. The V segment lost 5 bases and the J segment 14 bases; nucleotides outside the gene matches: 14. This CDR3 has 13 residues. CDR1 is SEHNR and CDR2 is FQNEAQ in the germline V gene (reference sequence). In nucleotides, the CDR3 is TGTGCCAGCAGCCCACAGGGGACCACTGAAGAGTTCTTT. Its protein product is CASSPQGTTEEFF.

J is TRBJ2-5 and V is TRBV29-1; TRBD1 might be the D (5 bases). Looked up from germline, CDR1 is SQVTM and CDR2 is ANQGSEA. Trimming pared 3 bases from V and 5 bases from J, leaving 16 bases between. The CDR3 is 14 residues long. CDR3 sequence (DNA): TGCAGCGTTGATGGTCAGGGCGTTTACGAGACCCAGTACTTC. This gives the protein CSVDGQGVYETQYF. The entire variable domain, with the rest obtained from reference TRBV29-1 and TRBJ2-5, is as follows: SAVISQKPSRDICQRGTSLTIQCQVDSQVTMMFWYRQQPGQSLTLIATANQGSEATYESGFVIDKFPISRPNLTFSTLTVSNMSPEDSSIYLCSVDGQGVYETQYFGPGTRLLVL.

The chain carries TRBV7-9 and TRBJ2-3, with 7 nucleotides matching TRBD1. The CDR3 totals 16 residues. Germline V gene sequence: CDR1 SEHNR, CDR2 FQNEAQ (reference sequence). Trimming took 0 bases from V and 9 from J; bases not matched to a gene: 12. CDR3 nucleotide sequence: TGTGCCAGCAGCTTAGCCACAGGGGCCCTAGCAAGGACGCAGTATTTT. Protein product: CASSLATGALARTQYF.

This chain connects TRBV12-3 or TRBV12-4 to TRBJ1-6; D perhaps matches TRBD1 (6 bases). The CDR3 sequence is 17 residues long. The germline V and J ends were trimmed by 7 bases and 5 bases, with 21 bases remaining between them. CDR3 amino acids: CASKQGSSGSHNSPLHF. In nucleotides, the CDR3 is TGTGCCAGCAAACAGGGAAGCAGTGGGTCCCATAATTCACCCCTCCACTTT.

The chain uses TRBV28 and TRBJ1-5, with 11 nucleotides matching TRBD1. Germline V CDR1 and CDR2: MDHEN, SYDVKM. The CDR3 sequence is 18 residues long. V gave up 5 bases and J gave up 2 bases; unmatched junction bases: 11. The CDR3: CASSPGTGGLFGNQPQHF. In DNA, the CDR3 is TGTGCCAGCAGTCCTGGGACAGGGGGATTATTTGGCAATCAGCCCCAGCATTTT.

The chain has TRBV14 and TRBJ1-3; D perhaps matches TRBD1 (5 bases). Germline-derived CDR1 and CDR2 are SGHDN and FVKESK. V gave up 4 bases and J gave up 4 bases, with 20 bases separating them. CDR3 length equals 17 residues. The CDR3 spells CASSLWHQGFGGNTIYF. The DNA of the CDR3 is TGTGCCAGCAGCCTGTGGCACCAGGGCTTTGGGGGAAACACCATATATTTT.

V usage is TRBV19 and J usage is TRBJ1-1; weak D call: TRBD1 (5 bases). V was cut by 6 bases and J by 10 bases, with 18 bases left in between. The CDR3 runs 13 residues. The germline V gene encodes CDR1 LNHDA and CDR2 SQIVND (reference sequence). CDR3 loop: CASRPSRGAGAFF. The CDR3 DNA sequence: TGTGCCAGTAGGCCTAGCAGAGGGGCTGGAGCTTTCTTT.

The rearrangement joins TRBV7-2 to TRBJ1-1, with D maybe TRBD1 (6 bases). V was cut by 0 bases and J by 5 bases, with 19 bases left in between. The CDR3 extends over 17 amino acids. Looked up from germline, CDR1 is SGHTA and CDR2 is FQGNSA. The CDR3 nucleotides read TGTGCCAGCAGCTTAGCCCTTATGATCGAGGGGGAAACTGAAGCTTTCTTT. It encodes CASSLALMIEGETEAFF.

At least ten counts were recorded for this clonotype. This chain connects TRBV5-1 to TRBJ2-3, with 9 bases fitting TRBD2. The CDR3 is made up of 14 amino acids. V was pared by 4 bases and J by 6 bases, with 6 bases of the junction left unmatched. Per germline, CDR1 SGHRS and CDR2 YFSETQ. The CDR3 coding sequence is TGCGCCAGCAGCGCGGGGGGGCCAGCGGATACGCAGTATTTT. As protein: CASSAGGPADTQYF.

The table lists this clonotype with many counts. The chain has TRBV30 and TRBJ1-2, with D unclear. From germline, CDR1 is GTSNPN and CDR2 SVGIG (reference sequence). Trimming removed 4 bases at V and 4 bases at J, with 13 bases between. The CDR3 has 13 amino acids. CDR3 nucleotides: TGTGCCTGGAAGGCACAACACCTCTATGGCTACACCTTC. Its translation: CAWKAQHLYGYTF.